What follows is one T cell receptor (beta chain) and its context. Antigen specificity is unknown. The method was immunoSEQ multiplex PCR; TCRdb's version includes in-frame clones alone and lacks a portion of them. The table includes tens of thousands of clones, 91% detected once. This entry is derived from a study of graft-versus-host responses after intestinal transplantation. Study-wide background: Following induction with anti-thymocyte globulin, all recipients were given tacrolimus and steroids for two to three years. Findings and caveats of the study: Researchers found GvH clones in recipient marrow, and some showed up first in ileum or blood. The highest levels of circulating GvH clones went along with early declines in HvG clones after transplant.

Per germline, CDR1 SGHRS and CDR2 YFSETQ. There are 13 residues in the CDR3. The V end lost 3 bases, the J end lost 7 bases, and 10 bases lay between the germline ends. Sequences were derived from PBMCs, sampled about 330 days after intestinal transplant. This chain joins TRBV5-1 and TRBJ1-4; D not resolved. The receptor was derived from a human patient who received an intestinal transplant, so some T cells may come from the graft donor. The CDR3 sequence: CASSSEYSEKLFF. As DNA, the CDR3 is TGCGCCAGCAGCTCCGAGTATAGTGAAAAACTGTTTTTT.